This TCR beta chain stems from a study of post-analysis software for immune sequencing data. Study background: Multiple sclerosis in the patients followed relapsing-remitting, secondary progressive and progressive-relapsing courses.

As regards this clonotype: The antigen is not known. Germline and junction disagree at one end, which may indicate a read error.

Study-level points and caveats: Analysis by F measure revealed that same-batch samples clustered strongly together. There was significantly lower normalized Chao1 diversity in multiple sclerosis patients than in controls.

Unique molecular identifiers were present in the TCR beta cDNA libraries. It was from about 0.98 to 11 million T cells that some 500,000 cDNA molecules came. TCRdb ran MiXCR on the PCR reads and lists one entry per CDR3 protein. The sample yields hundreds of thousands of distinct CDR3 sequences, less than 35% seen once. The TCR originated in a girl aged 5-17 years with multiple sclerosis. Sequences were obtained from blood.

Written as DNA, the CDR3 is TGTGCCAGCTCACGCAGACGGGAAGGGCTCTCTGGGGCCAACGTCCGGACTTTC. It encodes CASSRRREGLSGANVRTF. The V call is TRBV18, the J call TRBJ2-6; the D gene could be TRBD1 or TRBD2 (5 bases each). The CDR3 sequence is 18 residues long. Germline V gives CDR1 KGHSH, CDR2 LQKENI.